This T cell receptor beta chain was found in a study of Ad26.COV2.S vaccination and SARS-CoV-2 variants. Noted treatment: roughly 19 received Ad26.COV2.S at low or high dose, single or two shots; about 5 received placebo; per-sample allocation not given. Repertoires come from day 63 after the first vaccine or placebo injection. The germline V gene has CDR1 SGHAT and CDR2 FQNNGV. The length of the CDR3 is 18 residues. Trimming pared 5 bases from V and 6 bases from J, leaving 26 bases between. Libraries were prepared by immunoSEQ multiplex PCR; TCRdb keeps only in-frame clonotypes and omits some of them. This table has 430,000 or so clones, approximately 90% appearing once.

This clonotype was sampled from a person between 18 and 65 years old who received the Ad26.COV2.S COVID-19 vaccine or a placebo. The specimen was peripheral blood, collected in a trial of Ad26.COV2.S vaccine versus placebo. The chain uses TRBV11-2 and TRBJ2-1, with D possibly matching TRBD2 (6 bases). Here the CDR3 DNA reads TGTGCCAGCAGCCAAAGTATTGGGCCCGGGACTCCCACCAATGAGCAGTTCTTC. This gives the protein CASSQSIGPGTPTNEQFF.